The present T cell receptor beta chain was sequenced within a study of cytomegalovirus exposure and HLA in healthy donors. About the research overall: Ancestry clustering placed more than 65% of around 400 genotyped donors in the Caucasian-associated cluster.

The V gene's germline CDR1 is MNHEY and CDR2 SMNVEV (reference sequence). The CDR3 length is 15 residues. The study ran its PCR with 60 Vbeta and 13 Jbeta primers. Data came from immunoSEQ multiplex PCR; TCRdb stores just in-frame clones and leaves some out. Of 150,000 to 200,000 clones listed, about four fifths are singletons. This chain joins TRBV27 and TRBJ2-5; the match to TRBD1 covers 7 bases. The DNA end favors TRBJ2-7, so the J call may be wrong. The sample comprised PBMCs. The TCR originated in a man aged 18 to 29 in good health and CMV-seronegative. The CDR3 spells CASSPRWDSSYEQYF. The CDR3 DNA sequence: TGTGCCAGCAGTCCGCGTTGGGACAGCTCCTACGAGCAGTACTTC.